The 15 T cell receptor beta chains below come from one sample, sequenced in a study of shared T cell receptors in the human thymus. Generated by immunoSEQ multiplex PCR, the TCRdb table keeps only in-frame clones and is missing some. The table includes 720,000 or so clones, roughly 88% detected once. This same sample was also part of a study on human thymus T cells.

Sequencing was performed on thymocytes. The receptors were gathered from a girl under two years old with a congenital heart defect.

The chain combines TRBV6-1 with TRBJ1-2, with a weak D call TRBD1 (5 bases). Trimming left V 2 bases short and J 6 bases short, with 10 bases between. Germline V gene data show CDR1 as MNHNS and CDR2 as SASEGT. This CDR3 region has 13 residues. CDR3 loop: CASSEQGIDGYTF. The CDR3 nucleotides are TGTGCCAGCAGTGAACAGGGTATCGATGGCTACACCTTC.

This chain links TRBV28 with TRBJ1-6; 10 bases agree with TRBD1. Unmatched junction bases numbered 13, after V lost 6 bases and J lost 8 bases. Germline CDR1 is MDHEN and CDR2 is SYDVKM. This CDR3 is built from 17 residues. CDR3 sequence: CASRTSPPGQGHSPLHF. The CDR3 DNA follows: TGTGCCAGCAGGACTTCACCCCCGGGACAGGGGCATTCACCCCTCCACTTT.

This clone appeared once. CDR3 sequence: CATRTSGEEKLFF. For the CDR3, the DNA is TGTGCCACCCGGACATCGGGGGAGGAAAAACTGTTTTTT. The chain is built from TRBV6-5 and TRBJ1-4, with a possible D match to TRBD1 (5 bases). The CDR3 loop spans 13 amino acids. Germline V gene sequence: CDR1 MNHEY, CDR2 SVGAGI. V lost 10 bases, J lost 8 bases, and 17 bases lay in between.

V gene TRBV27 combines with J gene TRBJ1-2; D not certain. CDR1 is MNHEY and CDR2 is SMNVEV in the germline V gene (reference sequence). The CDR3 has 19 amino acids. V gave up 3 bases and J gave up 0 bases, with 23 bases separating them. CDR3 sequence (DNA): TGTGCCAGCAGTTTCCAATCAGGTTTCCCGCCCTTGACTAACTATGGCTACACCTTC. Amino acid sequence: CASSFQSGFPPLTNYGYTF.

The V call is TRBV25-1, the J call TRBJ2-5; 9 bases are shared with TRBD2. Germline V gene data show CDR1 as MGHDK and CDR2 as SYGVNS. This CDR3 has 14 residues. Trimming at V came to 5 bases and at J to 5 bases, leaving 6 bases not matched to a gene. The DNA of the CDR3 is TGTGCCAGCAGTAAGCGGGGGGATGGGGAGACCCAGTACTTC. The encoded protein is CASSKRGDGETQYF.

This clone was recorded a few times. The chain couples TRBV4-1 to TRBJ1-4; TRBD1 matches at 9 bases. This CDR3 has 15 amino acids. V lost 8 bases and J lost 8; bases outside the gene matches: 12. CDR1 is MGHRA and CDR2 is YSYEKL in the germline V gene. In DNA form, the CDR3 reads TGCGCCAGCGTCGAGGACAGGGGAAGTAAGGAAAAACTGTTTTTT. This gives the protein CASVEDRGSKEKLFF.

This clone was seen only a few times. The chain has TRBV7-6 and TRBJ1-6; TRBD1 aligns across 7 bases. Germline V CDR1 and CDR2: SGHVS, FNYEAQ. CDR3 length equals 16 residues. With V trimmed by 4 bases and J by 4 bases, 7 bases remained unmatched. CDR3 DNA: TGTGCCAGCAGCTCTAGAGACAGGGCGTATAATTCACCCCTCCACTTT. Amino acid sequence: CASSSRDRAYNSPLHF.

This clone was seen only a few times. This sequence joins TRBV4-1 and TRBJ2-1, with a weak D call TRBD1 (6 bases). The CDR3 sequence is 16 residues long. V lost 6 bases and J 5 bases, leaving 20 bases between the germline ends. The V gene's germline CDR1 is MGHRA and CDR2 YSYEKL. The chain's CDR3 is CASRGDPKDSDNEQFF. The CDR3 DNA reads as TGCGCCAGCAGAGGGGATCCCAAGGACAGCGACAATGAGCAGTTCTTC.

V usage is TRBV6-1 and J usage is TRBJ1-2; 8 bases are shared with TRBD1. Trimming removed 3 bases from V and 7 bases from J; junction bases left unmatched: 10. There are 15 residues in the CDR3. CDR1 and CDR2 (germline): MNHNS, SASEGT. For the CDR3, the DNA is TGTGCCAGCAGTGAGTGGGACAGGTTATCAGGTGGCTACACCTTC. Protein: CASSEWDRLSGGYTF.

This clone was detected a few times. In DNA, the CDR3 is TGTGCCAGCAGCCGGGTTGTGGATGAGCAGTTCTTC. It codes for CASSRVVDEQFF. The rearrangement joins TRBV5-8 to TRBJ2-1; D not resolved. In germline, CDR1 is SGHTS, CDR2 YDEGEE. The CDR3 length is 12 residues. V was pared by 4 bases and J by 8 bases, with 10 bases between.

There are a few counts of this clone. The gene calls are TRBV2 and TRBJ2-7; TRBD1 matches at 12 bases. This CDR3 is built from 15 residues. V dropped 5 bases and J dropped 2; count of bases not matched to a gene: 4. Germline V gives CDR1 SNHLY, CDR2 FYNNEI. The CDR3 DNA is TGTGCCAGCAGTATCCGGGACAGGGGGCCCTACGAGCAGTACTTC. This encodes CASSIRDRGPYEQYF.

The gene calls are TRBV27 and TRBJ2-2; D remains ambiguous. The CDR3 has 14 amino acids. Trimming stripped 8 bases from V and 2 bases from J, with 12 bases between. Germline loops: CDR1 MNHEY, CDR2 SMNVEV (reference sequence). CDR3 sequence reads: CASCPYRNTGELFF. CDR3 in DNA: TGTGCCAGCTGCCCGTACAGAAACACCGGGGAGCTGTTTTTT.

This clone was seen only once. CDR3 in amino acids: CASSSYLGQGRTDTQYF. CDR3 nucleotide sequence: TGTGCCAGCAGCTCTTACCTAGGACAGGGGCGCACAGATACGCAGTATTTT. The gene calls are TRBV5-4 and TRBJ2-3, with 9 positions matching TRBD1. Per the germline V gene, CDR1 is SGHNT and CDR2 is YYREEE (reference sequence). This CDR3 has 17 amino acids. Germline trimming cut 3 bases from V and 1 base from J; bases unmatched to any gene: 9.

The genes are TRBV5-6 and TRBJ1-5; TRBD1 matches 10 bases. The CDR3 consists of 15 residues. The trim removed 4 bases at V and 7 bases at J, leaving 8 bases unmatched. From germline, CDR1 is SGHDT and CDR2 YYEEEE. CDR3 in DNA: TGTGCCAGCAGCCGGGGACAGGGGTTTTACCAGCCCCAGCATTTT. Translated, it gives CASSRGQGFYQPQHF.

This sequence joins TRBV27 and TRBJ2-1, with D possibly matching TRBD1 (6 bases). There are 16 residues in the CDR3. Trimming removed 5 bases from V and 5 bases from J, with 19 bases in between. The germline gives CDR1 MNHEY, CDR2 SMNVEV (reference sequence). This chain's CDR3 is CASSPWDKQINNEQFF. For the CDR3, the DNA is TGTGCCAGCAGTCCGTGGGACAAACAAATTAACAATGAGCAGTTCTTC.